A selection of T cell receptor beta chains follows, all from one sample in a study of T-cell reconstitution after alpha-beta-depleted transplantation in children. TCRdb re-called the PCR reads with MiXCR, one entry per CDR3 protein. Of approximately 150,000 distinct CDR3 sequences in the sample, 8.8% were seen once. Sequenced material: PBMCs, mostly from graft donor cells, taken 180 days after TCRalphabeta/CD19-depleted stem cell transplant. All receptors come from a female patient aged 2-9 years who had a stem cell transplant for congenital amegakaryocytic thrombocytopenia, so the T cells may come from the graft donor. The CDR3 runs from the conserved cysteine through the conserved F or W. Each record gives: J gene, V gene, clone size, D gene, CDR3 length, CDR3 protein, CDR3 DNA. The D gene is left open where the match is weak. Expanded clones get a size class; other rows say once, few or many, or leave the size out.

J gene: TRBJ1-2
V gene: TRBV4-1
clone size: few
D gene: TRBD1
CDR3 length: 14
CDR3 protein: CASSRTGTNYGYTF
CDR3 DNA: TGCGCCAGCAGCCGGACAGGGACTAACTATGGCTACACCTTC

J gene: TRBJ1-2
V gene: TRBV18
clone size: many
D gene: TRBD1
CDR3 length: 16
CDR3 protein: CASSPRQGAQHYGYTF
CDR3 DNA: TGTGCCAGCTCACCAAGACAGGGGGCGCAGCACTATGGCTACACCTTC

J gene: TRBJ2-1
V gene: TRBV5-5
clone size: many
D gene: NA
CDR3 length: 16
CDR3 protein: CASSLTPGERYNEQFF
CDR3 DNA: TGTGCCAGCAGCTTGACTCCAGGGGAAAGGTACAATGAGCAGTTCTTC

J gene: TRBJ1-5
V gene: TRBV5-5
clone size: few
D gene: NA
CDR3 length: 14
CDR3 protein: CASSFGRGSVAQHF
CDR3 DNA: TGTGCCAGCAGCTTCGGGCGGGGTTCGGTGGCCCAGCATTTT

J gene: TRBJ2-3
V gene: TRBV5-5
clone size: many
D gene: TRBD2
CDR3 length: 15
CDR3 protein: CASSFSVSGGDTQYF
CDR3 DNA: TGTGCCAGCAGCTTCTCGGTTAGCGGGGGGGATACGCAGTATTTT

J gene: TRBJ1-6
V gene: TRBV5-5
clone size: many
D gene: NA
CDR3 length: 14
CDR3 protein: CASSPILWSSPLHF
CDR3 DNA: TGTGCCAGCAGCCCGATTTTATGGAGCTCACCCCTCCACTTT

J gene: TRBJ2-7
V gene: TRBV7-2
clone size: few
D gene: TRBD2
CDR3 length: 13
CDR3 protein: CASSGGGALEQYF
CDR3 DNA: TGTGCCAGCAGCGGGGGGGGAGCCCTCGAGCAGTACTTC

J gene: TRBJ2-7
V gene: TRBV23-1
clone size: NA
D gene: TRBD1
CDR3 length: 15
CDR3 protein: CASSHPGRGSSEQYF
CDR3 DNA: TGCGCCAGCAGTCATCCGGGCAGGGGGAGCTCCGAGCAGTACTTC

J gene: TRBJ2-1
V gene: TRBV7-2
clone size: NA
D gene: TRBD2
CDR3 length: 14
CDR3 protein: CARGSGGLSGEQFF
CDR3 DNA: TGTGCCAGAGGGTCGGGGGGGCTAAGCGGTGAGCAGTTCTTC

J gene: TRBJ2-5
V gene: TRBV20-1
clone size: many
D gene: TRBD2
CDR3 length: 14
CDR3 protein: CSAIPGGSRETQYF
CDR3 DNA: TGCAGTGCTATCCCGGGGGGGTCACGCGAGACCCAGTACTTC

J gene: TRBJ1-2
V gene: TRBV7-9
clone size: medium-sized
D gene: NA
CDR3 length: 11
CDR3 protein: CASSHRSGYTF
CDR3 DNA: TGTGCCAGCAGCCACAGGTCCGGCTACACCTTC

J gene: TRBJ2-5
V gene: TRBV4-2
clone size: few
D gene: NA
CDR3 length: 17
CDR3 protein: CASSQSEGGPGQETQYF
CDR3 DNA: TGTGCCAGCAGCCAATCGGAAGGCGGACCAGGACAAGAGACCCAGTACTTC

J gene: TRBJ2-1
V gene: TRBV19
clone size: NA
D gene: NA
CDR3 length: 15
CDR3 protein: CASSIDPFPPAEQFF
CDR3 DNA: TGTGCCAGTAGTATAGATCCCTTCCCCCCTGCTGAGCAGTTCTTC

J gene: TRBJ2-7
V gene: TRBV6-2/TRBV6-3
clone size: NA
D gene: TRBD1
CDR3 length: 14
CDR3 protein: CASKLWQGAGEQYF
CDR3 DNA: TGTGCCAGCAAGCTTTGGCAGGGGGCCGGCGAGCAGTACTTC

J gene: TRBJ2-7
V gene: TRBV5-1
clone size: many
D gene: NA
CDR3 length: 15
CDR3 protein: CASSLRWGNTYEQYF
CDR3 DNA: TGCGCCAGCAGCTTAAGGTGGGGGAATACCTACGAGCAGTACTTC

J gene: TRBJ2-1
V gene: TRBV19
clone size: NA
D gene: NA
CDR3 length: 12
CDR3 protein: CATGDLKNEQFF
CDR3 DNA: TGTGCCACAGGGGACTTGAAGAATGAGCAGTTCTTC

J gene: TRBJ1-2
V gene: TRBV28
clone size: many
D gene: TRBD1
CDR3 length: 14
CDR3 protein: CASKRQGGNYGYTF
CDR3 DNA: TGTGCCAGCAAGAGACAGGGTGGTAACTATGGCTACACCTTC

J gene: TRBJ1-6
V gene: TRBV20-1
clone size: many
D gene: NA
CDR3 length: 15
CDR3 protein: CSAPEATTPFWPLHF
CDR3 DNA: TGCAGTGCCCCCGAGGCCACCACTCCGTTTTGGCCCCTCCACTTT

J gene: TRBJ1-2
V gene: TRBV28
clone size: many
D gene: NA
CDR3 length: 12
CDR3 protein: CASSNSNYGYTF
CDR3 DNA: TGTGCCAGCAGTAACAGTAACTATGGCTACACCTTC

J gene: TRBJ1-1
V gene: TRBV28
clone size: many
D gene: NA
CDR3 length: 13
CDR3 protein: CASSSNGANEAFF
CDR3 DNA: TGTGCCAGCAGTTCGAACGGGGCCAATGAAGCTTTCTTT

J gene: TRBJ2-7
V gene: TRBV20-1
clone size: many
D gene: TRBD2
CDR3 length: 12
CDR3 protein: CSAWRESYEQYF
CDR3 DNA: TGCAGTGCTTGGCGGGAGTCCTACGAGCAGTACTTC

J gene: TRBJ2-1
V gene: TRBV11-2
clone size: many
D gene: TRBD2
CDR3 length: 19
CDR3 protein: CASSSRLAGLYGGEDEQFF
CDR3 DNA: TGTGCCAGCAGCTCTCGACTAGCGGGACTTTATGGGGGAGAAGATGAGCAGTTCTTC

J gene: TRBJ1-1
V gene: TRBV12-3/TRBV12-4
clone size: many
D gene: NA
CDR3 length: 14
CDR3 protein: CASSPGHLNTEAFF
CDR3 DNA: TGTGCCAGCAGTCCAGGACACCTTAACACTGAAGCTTTCTTT

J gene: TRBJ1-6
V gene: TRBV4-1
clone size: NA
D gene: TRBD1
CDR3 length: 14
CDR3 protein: CASSKGQGNSPLHF
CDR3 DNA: TGCGCCAGCAGCAAGGGACAGGGGAATTCACCCCTCCACTTT

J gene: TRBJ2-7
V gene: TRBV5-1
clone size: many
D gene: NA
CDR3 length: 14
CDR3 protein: CASSPRQGSYEQYF
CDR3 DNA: TGCGCCAGCAGCCCCAGACAAGGTTCCTACGAGCAGTACTTC

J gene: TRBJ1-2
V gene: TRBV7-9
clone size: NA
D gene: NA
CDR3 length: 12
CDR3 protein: CASSPDPYGYTF
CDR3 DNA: TGTGCCAGCAGCCCGGACCCCTATGGCTACACCTTC

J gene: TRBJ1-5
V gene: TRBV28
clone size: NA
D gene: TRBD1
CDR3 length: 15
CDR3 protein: CASSFVRGDVKAQHF
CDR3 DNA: TGTGCCAGCAGTTTTGTCAGGGGGGACGTCAAAGCCCAGCATTTT

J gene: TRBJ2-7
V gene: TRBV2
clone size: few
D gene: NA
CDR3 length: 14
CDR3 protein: CASSARAATYEQYF
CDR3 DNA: TGTGCCAGCAGTGCCAGGGCCGCGACCTACGAGCAGTACTTC

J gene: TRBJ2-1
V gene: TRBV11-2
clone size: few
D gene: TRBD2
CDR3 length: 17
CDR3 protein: CASSLEWLAGRRGSRFF
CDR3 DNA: TGTGCCAGCAGCTTAGAATGGCTAGCGGGAAGGCGGGGATCGCGGTTCTTC

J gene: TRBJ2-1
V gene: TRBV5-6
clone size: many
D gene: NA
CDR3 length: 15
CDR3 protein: CASSLVGNRVTEQFF
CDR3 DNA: TGTGCCAGCAGCTTGGTGGGGAACAGGGTTACTGAGCAGTTCTTC

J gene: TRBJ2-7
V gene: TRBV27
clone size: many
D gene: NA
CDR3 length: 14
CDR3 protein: CASSLLGLGYEQYF
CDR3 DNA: TGTGCCAGCAGTTTACTGGGTCTGGGCTACGAGCAGTACTTC

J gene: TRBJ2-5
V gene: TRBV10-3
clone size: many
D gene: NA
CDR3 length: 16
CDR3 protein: CAISDLLLGAEETQYF
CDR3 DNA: TGTGCCATCAGTGACCTTCTACTGGGGGCTGAAGAGACCCAGTACTTC

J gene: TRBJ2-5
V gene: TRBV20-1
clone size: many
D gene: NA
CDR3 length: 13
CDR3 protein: CSARVHGEETQYF
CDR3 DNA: TGCAGTGCTAGAGTTCATGGGGAAGAGACCCAGTACTTC

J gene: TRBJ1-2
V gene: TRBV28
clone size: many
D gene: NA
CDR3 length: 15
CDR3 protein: CASSPTPPVSYGYTF
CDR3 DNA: TGTGCCAGCAGTCCAACCCCCCCAGTTTCTTATGGCTACACCTTC

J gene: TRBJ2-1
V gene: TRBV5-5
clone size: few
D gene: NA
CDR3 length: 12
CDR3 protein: CASSLPVNEQFF
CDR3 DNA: TGTGCCAGCAGCTTACCGGTCAATGAGCAGTTCTTC

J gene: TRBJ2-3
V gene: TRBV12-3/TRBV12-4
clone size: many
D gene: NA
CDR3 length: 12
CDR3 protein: CASSLRGETQYF
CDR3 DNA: TGTGCCAGCAGTTTGAGGGGGGAGACGCAGTATTTT

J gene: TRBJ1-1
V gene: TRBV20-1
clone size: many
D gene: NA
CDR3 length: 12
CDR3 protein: CSARGGNTEAFF
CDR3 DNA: TGCAGTGCTAGAGGGGGGAACACTGAAGCTTTCTTT

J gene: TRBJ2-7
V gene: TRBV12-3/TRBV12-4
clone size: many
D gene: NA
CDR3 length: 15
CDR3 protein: CASSHGQMGSYEQYF
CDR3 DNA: TGTGCCAGCAGTCATGGACAGATGGGGTCCTACGAGCAGTACTTC

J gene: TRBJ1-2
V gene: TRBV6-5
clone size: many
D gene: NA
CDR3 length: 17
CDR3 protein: CASSYSGSLYGYYGYTF
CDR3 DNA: TGTGCCAGCAGTTACTCAGGGTCCCTTTACGGCTACTATGGCTACACCTTC

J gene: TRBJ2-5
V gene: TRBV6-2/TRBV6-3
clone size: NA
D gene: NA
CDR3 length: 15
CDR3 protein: CASSRIGQRQETQYF
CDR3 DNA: TGTGCCAGCAGCCGAATCGGACAGCGCCAAGAGACCCAGTACTTC

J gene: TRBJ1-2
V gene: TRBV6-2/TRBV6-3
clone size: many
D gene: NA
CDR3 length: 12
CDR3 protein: CASTPRGSGYTF
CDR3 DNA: TGTGCCAGCACCCCTAGGGGTTCCGGCTACACCTTC

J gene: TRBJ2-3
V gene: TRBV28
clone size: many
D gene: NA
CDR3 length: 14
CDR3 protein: CASSFLQGTDTQYF
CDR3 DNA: TGTGCCAGCAGTTTCCTCCAGGGGACAGATACGCAGTATTTT

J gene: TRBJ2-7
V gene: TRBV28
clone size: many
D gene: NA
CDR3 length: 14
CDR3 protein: CASETAGNIYEQYF
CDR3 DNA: TGTGCCAGCGAGACCGCAGGCAATATCTACGAGCAGTACTTC

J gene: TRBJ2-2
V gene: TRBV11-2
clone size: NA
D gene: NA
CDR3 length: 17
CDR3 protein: CASSLGRGSSGAGELFF
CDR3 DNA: TGTGCCAGCAGCCTCGGTAGGGGGTCTAGTGGCGCCGGGGAGCTGTTTTTT

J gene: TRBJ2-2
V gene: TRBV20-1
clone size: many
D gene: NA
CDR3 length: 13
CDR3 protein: CSAWGLNTGELFF
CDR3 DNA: TGCAGTGCCTGGGGGCTAAACACCGGGGAGCTGTTTTTT